Listed below are T cell receptor beta chains from one sample, sequenced in a study of T cell responses to AZD1222 COVID-19 vaccine. The repertoire was sequenced with immunoSEQ multiplex PCR; TCRdb's copy has only in-frame clones and lacks some. This sample has roughly 110,000 clones, with roughly 87% found just once. Sequenced material: peripheral blood, taken 28 days after the second AZD1222 dose. These receptors came from an adult who received the AZD1222 COVID-19 vaccine. Both conserved end residues are part of each CDR3. The D gene is left open where the match is weak. Some rows have no size entry. The others give once, few or many, or a class for an expanded clone.

j_call d_call cdr3_length clone_size v_call cdr3_nt cdr3_aa
TRBJ2-2 . 15 . TRBV6-5 TGTGCCAGCGCTAGGCAGGAGACGACCACCGGGGAGCTGTTTTTT CASARQETTTGELFF
TRBJ1-6 . 21 . TRBV3-1/TRBV3-2 TGTGCCAGCAGCCAAGATGGCGAGGTGGACTACCAGAGCTCCTATAATTCACCCCTCCACTTT CASSQDGEVDYQSSYNSPLHF
TRBJ2-3 . 13 . TRBV30 TGTGCCTGGGCGACCGCCAGCACAGATACGCAGTATTTT CAWATASTDTQYF
TRBJ2-2 TRBD1 14 . TRBV9 TGTGCCAGCAGCGGGACAGGGCGGACCGGGGAGCTGTTTTTT CASSGTGRTGELFF
TRBJ1-6 . 16 . TRBV6-1 TGTGCCAGCAGTGGGGGCTTGAGCTCCTATAATTCACCCCTCCACTTT CASSGGLSSYNSPLHF
TRBJ1-5 TRBD1 17 . TRBV7-9 TGTGCCAGCAGCCGTACCGGGACAGGGGCTAGCAATCAGCCCCAGCATTTT CASSRTGTGASNQPQHF
TRBJ1-6 . 11 . TRBV21-1 TGTGCCAGCAGCACACCGGGACCCCTCCACTTT CASSTPGPLHF
TRBJ2-7 . 14 . TRBV7-3 TGTGCCAGCAGCTTAACCGAGGGGCCTTACGAGCAGTACTTC CASSLTEGPYEQYF
TRBJ1-6 TRBD1 15 . TRBV6-1 TGTGCCAGCAGTGAAGGTGACAGGGGACGGACACCCCTCCACTTT CASSEGDRGRTPLHF
TRBJ2-1 . 13 . TRBV9 TGTGCCAGCAGCAAAGGGGATATTGATGAGCAGTTCTTC CASSKGDIDEQFF
TRBJ2-3 TRBD1 16 . TRBV9 TGTGCCAGCAGCGAGTGGACAGGGTTGGTCACAGATACGCAGTATTTT CASSEWTGLVTDTQYF
TRBJ1-1 . 13 . TRBV30 TGTGCCTGGAGTGTGACAAGGAACACTGAAGCTTTCTTT CAWSVTRNTEAFF
TRBJ2-3 . 14 . TRBV7-2 TGTGCCAGCAGCTTGGTGGGGGGGCTTGATACGCAGTATTTT CASSLVGGLDTQYF
TRBJ2-1 . 16 . TRBV11-3 TGTGCCAGCAGCTTAGATGGGGGGGGCCCATACAATGAGCAGTTCTTC CASSLDGGGPYNEQFF
TRBJ2-7 TRBD1 15 few TRBV5-1 TGCGCCAGCAGCTCGGCCAACAGGGGGCTGGGCGAGCAGTACTTC CASSSANRGLGEQYF
TRBJ1-6 TRBD1 14 . TRBV28 TGTGCCAGCAGGTTCCGGGACAGCCTCCGACCCCTCCACTTT CASRFRDSLRPLHF
TRBJ2-5 TRBD1 17 . TRBV6-2/TRBV6-3 TGTGCCAGCAGTCCGCGATCACAGGGGCCGCAGGCAGAGACCCAGTACTTC CASSPRSQGPQAETQYF
TRBJ1-4 . 16 . TRBV25-1 TGTGCCAGCAGTGAATGGCAGGGTGCAACTAATGAAAAACTGTTTTTT CASSEWQGATNEKLFF
TRBJ1-3 . 17 . TRBV9 TGTGCCAGCAGCGTAGCAGCGGGAGGAACTCTGGATGCCACCATATATTTT CASSVAAGGTLDATIYF
TRBJ2-1 . 17 . TRBV7-2 TGTGCCAGCAGCTCGACCTCCAGGGGGGCTTCCTACAATGAGCAGTTCTTC CASSSTSRGASYNEQFF
TRBJ2-1 . 13 . TRBV7-3 TGTGCCAGTGCCAGGGACGCCTACAATGAGCAGTTCTTC CASARDAYNEQFF
TRBJ2-2 TRBD1 15 . TRBV7-2 TGTGCCAGCAGCTCTCAGGGGGTAGACACCGGGGAGCTGTTTTTT CASSSQGVDTGELFF
TRBJ2-2 . 11 . TRBV6-5 TGTGCCAGCAGTACAACCGGGGAGCTGTTTTTT CASSTTGELFF
TRBJ2-1 . 12 . TRBV6-5 TGTGCCAGCACCGGATCTTCTGGCGAGCAGTTCTTC CASTGSSGEQFF
TRBJ1-5 . 13 few TRBV7-2 TGTGCCAGCAGCCCCGACTGGGATCAGCCCCAGCATTTT CASSPDWDQPQHF
TRBJ2-7 . 17 . TRBV4-3 TGCGCCAGCAGCCAAGGTTCTGCAGGGACGAGCTCCTACGAGCAGTACTTC CASSQGSAGTSSYEQYF
TRBJ1-4 TRBD1 14 . TRBV14 TGTGCCAGCAGCCCCCGGACAGGGGGCGAAAAACTGTTTTTT CASSPRTGGEKLFF
TRBJ2-4 TRBD1 17 . TRBV18 TGTGCCAGCTCACCAAGACAGGGGAGAACGGCCAAAAACATTCAGTACTTC CASSPRQGRTAKNIQYF
TRBJ1-1 . 11 . TRBV7-9 TGTGCCAGCAGCTTTGGCCCTGAAGCTTTCTTT CASSFGPEAFF
TRBJ1-1 . 13 . TRBV19 TGTGCCAGTAGTCGAGATTCGCCGATCGAAGCTTTCTTT CASSRDSPIEAFF